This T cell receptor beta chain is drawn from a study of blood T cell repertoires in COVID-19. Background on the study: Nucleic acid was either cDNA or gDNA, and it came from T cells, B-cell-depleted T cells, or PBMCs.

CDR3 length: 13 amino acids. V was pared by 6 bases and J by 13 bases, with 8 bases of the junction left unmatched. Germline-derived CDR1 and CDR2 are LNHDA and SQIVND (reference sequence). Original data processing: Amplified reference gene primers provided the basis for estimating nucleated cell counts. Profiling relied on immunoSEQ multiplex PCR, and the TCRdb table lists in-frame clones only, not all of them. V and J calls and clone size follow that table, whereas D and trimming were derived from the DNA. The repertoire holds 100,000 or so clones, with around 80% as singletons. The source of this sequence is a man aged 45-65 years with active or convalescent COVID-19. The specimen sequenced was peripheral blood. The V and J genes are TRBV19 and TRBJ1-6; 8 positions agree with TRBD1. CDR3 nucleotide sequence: TGTGCCAGTAGCAGACAGGGGTTTGGGCCCCTCCACTTT. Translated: CASSRQGFGPLHF. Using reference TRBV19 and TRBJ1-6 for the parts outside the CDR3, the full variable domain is DGGITQSPKYLFRKEGQNVTLSCEQNLNHDAMYWYRQDPGQGLRLIYYSQIVNDFQKGDIAEGYSVSREKKESFPLTVTSAQKNPTAFYLCASSRQGFGPLHFGNGTRLTVT.